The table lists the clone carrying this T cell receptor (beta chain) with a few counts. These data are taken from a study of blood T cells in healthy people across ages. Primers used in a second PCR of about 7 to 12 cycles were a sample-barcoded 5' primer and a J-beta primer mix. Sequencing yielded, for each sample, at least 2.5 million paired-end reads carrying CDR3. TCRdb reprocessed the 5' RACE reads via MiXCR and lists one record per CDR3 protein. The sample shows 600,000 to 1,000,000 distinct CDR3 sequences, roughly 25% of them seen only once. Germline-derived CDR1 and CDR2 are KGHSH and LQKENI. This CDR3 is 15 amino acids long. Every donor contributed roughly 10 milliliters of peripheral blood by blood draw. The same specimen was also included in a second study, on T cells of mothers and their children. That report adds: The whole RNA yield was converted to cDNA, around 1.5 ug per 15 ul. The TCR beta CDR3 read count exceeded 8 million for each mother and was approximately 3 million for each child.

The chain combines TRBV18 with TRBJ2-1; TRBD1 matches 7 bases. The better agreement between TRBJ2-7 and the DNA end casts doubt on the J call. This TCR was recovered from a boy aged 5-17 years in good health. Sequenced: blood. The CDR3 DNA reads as TGTGCCAGCTCCCCCTTCCCGGGACAGTATGACGAGCAGTACTTC. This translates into CASSPFPGQYDEQYF.